These 23 T cell receptor beta chains were sequenced from one sample in a study of cytotoxic CD8 clonotypes in ibrutinib-treated CLL. Generated by immunoSEQ multiplex PCR, the TCRdb table keeps only in-frame clones and is missing some. Of approximately 15,000 clones listed, over 70% are singletons. The specimen comprised PBMCs, sampled before ibrutinib treatment. These receptors all stem from a human donor with chronic lymphocytic leukemia.

The gene calls are TRBV4-1 and TRBJ2-3, with D hard to call. Trimming shortened V by 0 bases and J by 6 bases, and 7 bases separated the two germline ends. The length of the CDR3 is 13 residues. In germline, CDR1 is MGHRA, CDR2 YSYEKL. The CDR3, as DNA: TGCGCCAGCAGCCAAGAAGTGGGGGATACGCAGTATTTT. Protein sequence: CASSQEVGDTQYF.

This chain links TRBV4-3 with TRBJ2-3; perhaps TRBD2 as D (7 bases). V shed 0 bases and J shed 0 bases, with 16 bases lying between them. This CDR3 has 18 residues. Germline V CDR1 and CDR2: LGHNA, YSLEER. CDR3 region: CASSQDLRGAGSTDTQYF. The CDR3 region has the DNA TGCGCCAGCAGCCAAGATCTTCGGGGGGCAGGAAGCACAGATACGCAGTATTTT.

The chain joins TRBV18 to TRBJ1-2; D gene uncertain. Germline-derived CDR1 and CDR2 are KGHSH and LQKENI. The CDR3 loop spans 15 amino acids. The ends were cut back, 2 bases at V and 0 bases at J, with 10 bases in the middle. The CDR3 is CASSPSYLTNYGYTF. CDR3 nucleotides: TGTGCCAGCTCACCATCGTACCTCACTAACTATGGCTACACCTTC.

The chain employs TRBV28 and TRBJ2-5; the D gene is possibly TRBD2 (6 bases). The CDR3 is 16 residues long. Germline V lookup: CDR1 MDHEN, CDR2 SYDVKM. The V and J ends lost 4 bases and 2 bases respectively, with 17 bases between them. CDR3 loop: CASSSLAGSKQETQYF. The CDR3 nucleotides read TGTGCCAGCAGTTCCCTCGCGGGGAGTAAGCAAGAGACCCAGTACTTC.

The chain has TRBV28 and TRBJ2-7, with 7 bases aligning to TRBD1. CDR3 length equals 14 residues. V lost 7 bases to trimming and J lost 3 bases; unmatched junction nucleotides: 9. Per germline, CDR1 MDHEN and CDR2 SYDVKM. The CDR3 DNA sequence: TGTGCCAGCACCCCACCGGGACAGCGCTACGAGCAGTACTTC. Its translation: CASTPPGQRYEQYF.

The rearrangement links TRBV18 to TRBJ2-5, with a possible D match to TRBD2 (6 bases). With 0 bases removed from V and 4 bases from J, the gap between germline ends came to 9 bases. The CDR3 extends over 14 amino acids. Germline V CDR1 and CDR2: KGHSH, LQKENI. The CDR3 DNA reads TGTGCCAGCTCACCACCCTCGGAGGGAGAGACCCAGTACTTC. This sequence encodes CASSPPSEGETQYF.

The V call is TRBV18, the J call TRBJ2-1; D is possibly TRBD2 (6 bases). V lost 3 bases, J lost 4 bases, and 16 bases lay in between. Germline lookup yields CDR1 KGHSH and CDR2 LQKENI. The length of the CDR3 is 16 residues. Written as DNA, the CDR3 is TGTGCCAGCTCACCCTCCCAGTTGGAGGGGTACAATGAGCAGTTCTTC. It encodes CASSPSQLEGYNEQFF.

This chain links TRBV6-5 with TRBJ2-3; tentative D call: TRBD1 (6 bases). V gave up 8 bases and J gave up 2 bases, with 14 bases separating them. This CDR3 is built from 14 residues. Germline V lookup: CDR1 MNHEY, CDR2 SVGAGI. The CDR3 region is CASRAGASTDTQYF. Here the CDR3 DNA reads TGTGCCAGCCGGGCAGGGGCTTCCACAGATACGCAGTATTTT.

The V and J genes are TRBV5-3 and TRBJ1-1; D is unclear. TRBV5-3 is assigned to the ORF class and has an uncertain function. The CDR3 loop spans 13 amino acids. Between the trimmed V and J ends, which lost 8 bases and 0 bases, there was a span of 11 bases. CDR3 in amino acids: CASSEALNTEAFF. The CDR3 coding sequence is TGTGCCAGCTCTGAGGCCCTGAACACTGAAGCTTTCTTT.

The chain couples TRBV7-2 to TRBJ1-2, with a possible D match to TRBD1 (5 bases). Per germline, CDR1 SGHTA and CDR2 FQGNSA. V shed 1 base and J shed 2 bases, with 8 bases lying between them. The CDR3 extends over 14 amino acids. CDR3 in DNA: TGTGCCAGCAGCTTAGGAGGGGAAAACTATGGCTACACCTTC. Translated, it gives CASSLGGENYGYTF.

V and J are TRBV6-4 and TRBJ2-1; 9 bases align to TRBD2. Per germline, CDR1 MRHNA and CDR2 SNTAGT. The CDR3 extends over 15 amino acids. V was clipped by 7 bases and J by 2 bases; unmatched bases: 6. The CDR3, as DNA: TGTGCCAGCACCCCGACTAGCGGAACCTACAATGAGCAGTTCTTC. The encoded protein is CASTPTSGTYNEQFF.

V is TRBV14 and J is TRBJ2-1, with 7 bases aligning to TRBD2. Germline loops: CDR1 SGHDN, CDR2 FVKESK. Germline trimming cut 2 bases from V and 2 bases from J; bases unmatched to any gene: 3. This CDR3 contains 15 residues. CDR3 sequence (DNA): TGTGCCAGCAGCCAAATAGGGACTACCTACAATGAGCAGTTCTTC. Amino acids: CASSQIGTTYNEQFF.

The genes are TRBV29-1 and TRBJ2-1; the match to TRBD2 covers 8 bases. Per germline, CDR1 SQVTM and CDR2 ANQGSEA. V dropped 3 bases and J dropped 1; count of bases not matched to a gene: 11. The CDR3 length is 17 residues. The CDR3 here is CSVDGTRVGLSYNEQFF. CDR3 DNA sequence: TGCAGCGTTGACGGGACTAGAGTTGGTTTGTCCTACAATGAGCAGTTCTTC.

The V gene is TRBV29-1, the J gene TRBJ2-5; possible D gene TRBD2, 6 bases. Germline-derived CDR1 and CDR2 are SQVTM and ANQGSEA. CDR3 size: 15 residues. Trimming cost V 0 bases and J 1 base, with 12 bases left between them. CDR3 bases: TGCAGCGTTGAAGATAAGCCGGGAGCCCAAGAGACCCAGTACTTC. Residues: CSVEDKPGAQETQYF.

The chain is built from TRBV6-5 and TRBJ1-5; D call uncertain. CDR3 size: 15 residues. Germline CDR1 is MNHEY and CDR2 is SVGAGI. V lost 6 bases and J lost 0, with 12 bases in between. This CDR3 is CASSTGGLSNQPQHF. In DNA, the CDR3 is TGTGCCAGCAGCACCGGAGGACTTAGCAATCAGCCCCAGCATTTT.

The rearrangement links TRBV15 to TRBJ1-3; D gene uncertain. The CDR3 runs to 16 residues. CDR1 and CDR2 (germline): LNHNV, YYDKDF (reference sequence). The V end lost 1 base, the J end lost 4 bases, and 14 bases lay between the germline ends. For the CDR3, the DNA is TGTGCCACCAGCAGAGTGAGGCTAAGTCGAGGAAACACCATATATTTT. Amino acids: CATSRVRLSRGNTIYF.

The rearrangement links TRBV27 to TRBJ2-7; no firm D call. This CDR3 has 13 residues. V gave up 4 bases and J gave up 3 bases, with 10 bases separating them. Germline CDR1 and CDR2: MNHEY and SMNVEV (reference sequence). CDR3 bases: TGTGCCAGCAGTTGGGCTAGTCGCTACGAGCAGTACTTC. Amino acid sequence: CASSWASRYEQYF.

The genes are TRBV11-1 and TRBJ2-3, with 7 bases that match TRBD1. Germline assignment: CDR1 SGHAT and CDR2 FQDESV (reference sequence). The length of the CDR3 is 13 residues. The V and J ends lost 5 bases and 13 bases, in that order; junction bases with no gene match: 12. The CDR3 coding sequence is TGTGCCAGCAGCCCGGGACAGCTCCTAAGCAAGTATTTT. Protein product: CASSPGQLLSKYF.

V usage is TRBV5-8 and J usage is TRBJ2-3; maybe TRBD2 (6 bases). CDR3 length equals 16 residues. Trimming left V 0 bases short and J 0 bases short, with 11 bases between. The germline V gene has CDR1 SGHTS and CDR2 YDEGEE. CDR3 sequence: CASSLGRDFSTDTQYF. DNA of the CDR3: TGTGCCAGCAGCTTGGGACGGGACTTTAGCACAGATACGCAGTATTTT.

The V and J genes are TRBV7-9 and TRBJ2-7, with TRBD1 identical over 8 bases. The V segment lost 5 bases and the J segment 2 bases; nucleotides outside the gene matches: 5. This CDR3 comprises 14 residues. CDR1 is SEHNR, CDR2 FQNEAQ, per germline (reference sequence). The CDR3 here is CASSAPGQAYEQYF. The CDR3 DNA follows: TGTGCCAGCAGCGCACCGGGACAGGCCTACGAGCAGTACTTC.

V and J are TRBV5-4 and TRBJ1-1; tentatively, D is TRBD1 (5 bases). Germline CDR1 reads SGHNT; CDR2 reads YYREEE (reference sequence). The germline V and J ends were trimmed by 0 bases and 0 bases, with 12 bases remaining between them. The CDR3 covers 16 residues. CDR3 in DNA: TGTGCCAGCAGCTTGGGGGGGAGGGTGATGAACACTGAAGCTTTCTTT. Translated: CASSLGGRVMNTEAFF.

The chain joins TRBV10-2 to TRBJ2-7, with TRBD2 matching 8 bases. Germline V lookup: CDR1 WSHSY, CDR2 SAAADI. CDR3 length: 16 amino acids. V lost 6 bases to trimming and J lost 7 bases; unmatched junction nucleotides: 17. DNA for the CDR3: TGCGCCAGCAGCGAAATTCCGGGACTAGGGGCGGGGGAGCAGTACTTC. Translation gives CASSEIPGLGAGEQYF.

This chain joins TRBV4-2 and TRBJ2-1, with D possibly being TRBD2 (5 bases). Trimming shortened V by 1 base and J by 3 bases, and 13 bases separated the two germline ends. The CDR3 extends over 16 amino acids. The germline gives CDR1 LGHNA, CDR2 YNFKEQ. The CDR3 is CASSQALTGSYNEQFF. CDR3 sequence (DNA): TGTGCCAGCAGCCAAGCCCTAACGGGAAGCTACAATGAGCAGTTCTTC.